The rows below give T cell receptor beta chains drawn from one sample of a study of T cells in Graves' hyperthyroidism and ophthalmopathy. In TCRdb, the multiplex PCR reads were re-called with MiXCR into one record per CDR3 protein. The sample lists roughly 380,000 distinct CDR3 sequences, roughly 13% occurring once. The source material was blood. The receptors originated from a woman younger than 30 with Graves' hyperthyroidism. Each CDR3 is given with its conserved first and last residue. D genes are given only for firm matches. Clone size appears in some rows only: once, few, many, or a class for an expanded clone.

many,TRBJ2-1,TRBD2,TRBV28,TGTGCCAGCAGTTCTACTCCCCGCCTCGGACTAGCCAGGGAGCAGTTCTTC,CASSSTPRLGLAREQFF
.,TRBJ2-2,TRBD2,TRBV6-2/TRBV6-3,TGTGCCAGCAGTTACGGGCTAGCGGGAGCGGGCACCGGGGAGCTGTTTTTT,CASSYGLAGAGTGELFF
many,TRBJ1-2,.,TRBV7-8,TGTGCCAGCAGCTTTTGGATTCCCCGGAGCAACTATGGCTACACCTTC,CASSFWIPRSNYGYTF
many,TRBJ1-6,.,TRBV30,TGTGCCTGGAGTGGCCAGGGTCCTTCACCCCTCCACTTT,CAWSGQGPSPLHF
few,TRBJ1-1,.,TRBV12-3/TRBV12-4,TGCGCCAGCAGCCATGCCCGACACACTGAAGCTTTCTTT,CASSHARHTEAFF
.,TRBJ2-7,.,TRBV30,TGTGCCTGGAGTGTGTTCCAAGCTCCTTACGAGCAGTACTTC,CAWSVFQAPYEQYF
many,TRBJ2-2,.,TRBV28,TGTGCCAGCAGACCCGTCCGGGACACAAAGACCGGGGAGCTGTTTTTT,CASRPVRDTKTGELFF
many,TRBJ2-7,.,TRBV12-5,TGTGCTAGTGGTTTGTACGGACAGAGTGGATCCTACGAGCAGTACTTC,CASGLYGQSGSYEQYF
many,TRBJ2-3,TRBD2,TRBV6-1,TGTGCCCCCCACACTAGCGGGAGGGCAGATACGCAGTATTTT,CAPHTSGRADTQYF
few,TRBJ2-1,TRBD2,TRBV5-4,TGTGCCTTCCGGCGAGGCGGGACTAGCGGGATGTCCTACAATGAGCAGTTCTTC,CAFRRGGTSGMSYNEQFF
.,TRBJ1-1,.,TRBV6-2/TRBV6-3,TGTGCCAGCAGTGCCACAGGGTTGAAGGCTGAAGCTTTCTTT,CASSATGLKAEAFF
.,TRBJ1-5,.,TRBV20-1,TGCAGTGCTTACCGGGACCCAAATCAGCCCCAGCATTTT,CSAYRDPNQPQHF